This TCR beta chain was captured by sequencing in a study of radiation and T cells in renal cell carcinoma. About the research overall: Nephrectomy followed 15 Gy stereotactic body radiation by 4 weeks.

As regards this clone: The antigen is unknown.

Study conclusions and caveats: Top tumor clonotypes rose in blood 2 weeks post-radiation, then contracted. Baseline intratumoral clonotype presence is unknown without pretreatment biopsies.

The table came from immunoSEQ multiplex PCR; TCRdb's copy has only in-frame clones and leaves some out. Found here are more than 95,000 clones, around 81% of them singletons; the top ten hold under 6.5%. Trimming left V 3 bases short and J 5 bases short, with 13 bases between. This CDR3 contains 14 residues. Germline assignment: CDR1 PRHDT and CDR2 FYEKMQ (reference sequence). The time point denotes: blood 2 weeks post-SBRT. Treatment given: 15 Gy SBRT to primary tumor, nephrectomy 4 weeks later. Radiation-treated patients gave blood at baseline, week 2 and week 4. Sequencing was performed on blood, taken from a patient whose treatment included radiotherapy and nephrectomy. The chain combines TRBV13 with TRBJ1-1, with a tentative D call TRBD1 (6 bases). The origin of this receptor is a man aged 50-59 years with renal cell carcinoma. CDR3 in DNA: TGTGCCAGCAGCTTTCGGGGGCTCGGGACTGAAGCTTTCTTT. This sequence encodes CASSFRGLGTEAFF. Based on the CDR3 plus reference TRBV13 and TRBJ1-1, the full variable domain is AAGVIQSPRHLIKEKRETATLKCYPIPRHDTVYWYQQGPGQDPQFLISFYEKMQSDKGSIPDRFSAQQFSDYHSELNMSSLELGDSALYFCASSFRGLGTEAFFGQGTRLTVV.